The rows below give T cell receptor beta chains drawn from one sample of a study of post-analysis software for immune sequencing data. TCRdb called the PCR reads again in MiXCR, with one record for every CDR3 protein. The data contain about 560,000 distinct CDR3 sequences, around 44% of them singletons. The sequencing input was blood. The receptor source for this set is a girl between 10 and 17 years old with multiple sclerosis. The CDR3 runs from the conserved cysteine through the conserved F or W. The order of the fields is clone size, D gene, V gene, J gene, CDR3 protein, CDR3 DNA. The D gene is left open where the match is weak. The listing skips clone size in some rows; elsewhere it reads once, few, many or a size class.

>many|TRBD2|TRBV24-1|TRBJ2-1
CATSDTHTSGSFYEQFF
TGTGCCACCAGTGATACCCACACTAGCGGGAGTTTCTATGAGCAGTTCTTC
>-|-|TRBV20-1|TRBJ2-1
CSAPQPRANNEQFF
TGCAGTGCCCCACAGCCCCGGGCCAACAATGAGCAGTTCTTC
>once|-|TRBV11-2|TRBJ2-4
CASSPSRVLEQYF
TGTGCCAGCAGCCCATCCAGGGTCTTGGAGCAGTACTTC
>few|-|TRBV7-9|TRBJ2-5
CASSPTVASAGETQYF
TGTGCCAGCAGCCCTACGGTGGCTAGCGCGGGAGAGACCCAGTACTTC
>-|-|TRBV5-1|TRBJ2-2
CASRTQGNTGELFF
TGCGCCAGCAGAACCCAGGGCAACACCGGGGAGCTGTTTTTT
>-|TRBD2|TRBV12-3/TRBV12-4|TRBJ2-5
CASSLASGSGQYF
TGTGCCAGCAGTTTAGCTAGCGGGTCCGGGCAGTACTTC
>few|-|TRBV2|TRBJ2-1
CASSEILQGGPRYNEQFF
TGTGCCAGCAGCGAAATACTACAAGGGGGACCCCGCTACAATGAGCAGTTCTTC
>-|TRBD1|TRBV6-5|TRBJ2-7
CASKDRGTTYEQYF
TGTGCCAGCAAAGACAGGGGGACTACCTACGAGCAGTACTTC
>once|-|TRBV27|TRBJ1-1
CASSYTVNTEAFF
TGTGCCAGCAGCTATACAGTGAACACTGAAGCTTTCTTT
>-|-|TRBV6-5|TRBJ1-1
CASSYRRTGEAFF
TGTGCCAGCAGTTATCGAAGGACCGGGGAAGCTTTCTTT
>-|-|TRBV4-2|TRBJ2-1
CASSQERGAHNEQFF
TGTGCCAGCAGCCAAGAGAGAGGGGCCCACAATGAGCAGTTCTTC
>-|-|TRBV2|TRBJ2-3
CASSEYRGSTDTQYF
TGTGCCAGCAGTGAATACCGGGGTAGCACAGATACGCAGTATTTT
>-|TRBD2|TRBV6-5|TRBJ2-1
CASQTGTSGRGEQFF
TGTGCCAGCCAAACCGGGACTAGCGGGAGGGGGGAGCAGTTCTTC
>few|TRBD2|TRBV24-1|TRBJ2-2
CATSDPGLADLPGGLFF
TGTGCCACCAGTGATCCAGGACTAGCGGACCTCCCCGGTGGGCTGTTTTTT
>-|-|TRBV6-1|TRBJ1-2
CASEGGRGGYGYTF
TGTGCCAGCGAGGGGGGGCGAGGGGGCTATGGCTACACCTTC
>few|TRBD1|TRBV12-3/TRBV12-4|TRBJ2-1
CASTERGTGPYNEQFF
TGTGCCAGCACTGAGAGGGGGACAGGCCCCTACAATGAGCAGTTCTTC
>many|-|TRBV3-1|TRBJ1-2
CASSQGPYGYTF
TGTGCCAGCAGCCAGGGCCCCTATGGCTACACCTTC
>few|-|TRBV7-7|TRBJ2-3
CASSLVQTDTQYF
TGTGCCAGCAGCTTAGTCCAGACAGATACGCAGTATTTT
>-|TRBD2|TRBV13|TRBJ2-7
CASSLLGEGLYEQYF
TGTGCCAGCAGCTTATTGGGGGAGGGCCTTTACGAGCAGTACTTC
>few|-|TRBV29-1|TRBJ1-1
CSVGKGPTNTEAFF
TGCAGCGTTGGTAAAGGACCCACGAACACTGAAGCTTTCTTT
>-|-|TRBV29-1|TRBJ1-1
CSVVVSVNTEAFF
TGCAGCGTTGTCGTATCCGTTAACACTGAAGCTTTCTTT
>-|-|TRBV12-3/TRBV12-4|TRBJ2-1
CASSPLGPRGEQFF
TGTGCCAGCAGCCCTCTCGGGCCCCGGGGGGAGCAGTTCTTC